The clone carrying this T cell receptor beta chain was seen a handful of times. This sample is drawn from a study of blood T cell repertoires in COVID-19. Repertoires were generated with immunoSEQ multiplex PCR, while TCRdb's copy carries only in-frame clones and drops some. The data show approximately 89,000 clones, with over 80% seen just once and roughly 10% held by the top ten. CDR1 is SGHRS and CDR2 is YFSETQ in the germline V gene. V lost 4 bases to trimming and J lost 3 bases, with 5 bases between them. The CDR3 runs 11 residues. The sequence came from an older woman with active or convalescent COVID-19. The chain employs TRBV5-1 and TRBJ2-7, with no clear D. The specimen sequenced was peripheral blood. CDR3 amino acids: CASSDNYEQYF. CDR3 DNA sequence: TGCGCCAGCAGCGACAACTACGAGCAGTACTTC.